The TCR beta chain under discussion was sequenced for a study of technical replicates of blood from several donors. This clone was counted once. Clones were sequenced by immunoSEQ multiplex PCR, and TCRdb holds only the in-frame ones, with some missing. Of about 59,000 clones detected, 80% to 95% appear once; the ten largest clones hold roughly 4%. The TCR comes from a human donor in good health. Some clones in this sample may be carry-over from other donors' samples. Sequenced input: PBMCs.

This CDR3 reads CASSLAHTSGEQYF. DNA for the CDR3: TGTGCCAGCAGCTTAGCGCACACATCAGGCGAGCAGTACTTC. V and J are TRBV7-8 and TRBJ2-7; D ambiguous. The length of the CDR3 is 14 residues. CDR1 and CDR2 from the germline V gene are SGHVS and FQNEAQ. Trimming pared 0 bases from V and 6 bases from J, leaving 12 bases between.